A selection of T cell receptor beta chains follows, all from one sample in a study of cytomegalovirus exposure and HLA in healthy donors. Produced via immunoSEQ multiplex PCR; TCRdb's table is partial and in-frame only. The table has under 200,000 clones, roughly 80% seen once. The sample was PBMCs. The receptor source for this set is a male donor in good health and CMV-seronegative. Each CDR3 is given with its conserved first and last residue. The D gene is left open where the match is weak. Rows give clone size only sometimes, using once, few, many, or a class for an expanded clone.

j_gene: TRBJ2-5
d_gene: NA
v_gene: TRBV6-5
abundance: NA
CDR3aa: CASSYGLGLLGETQYF
CDR3nt: TGTGCCAGCAGTTACGGTTTGGGACTCCTCGGGGAGACCCAGTACTTC

j_gene: TRBJ2-3
d_gene: TRBD1
v_gene: TRBV7-9
abundance: NA
CDR3aa: CASSLPTGDLSTDTQYF
CDR3nt: TGTGCCAGCAGCTTACCAACAGGGGACCTTTCCACAGATACGCAGTATTTT

j_gene: TRBJ2-2
d_gene: TRBD2
v_gene: TRBV11-3
abundance: NA
CDR3aa: CASSSSGLAGGNTGELFF
CDR3nt: TGTGCCAGCAGCTCCTCAGGACTAGCGGGAGGAAACACCGGGGAGCTGTTTTTT

j_gene: TRBJ2-7
d_gene: NA
v_gene: TRBV6-1
abundance: NA
CDR3aa: CASSLTAYYEQYF
CDR3nt: TGTGCCAGCAGTTTGACAGCCTACTACGAGCAGTACTTC

j_gene: TRBJ2-3
d_gene: TRBD2
v_gene: TRBV7-6
abundance: NA
CDR3aa: CASSLSGGPDTQYF
CDR3nt: TGTGCCAGCAGCTTAAGCGGGGGCCCAGATACGCAGTATTTT

j_gene: TRBJ1-4
d_gene: NA
v_gene: TRBV30
abundance: NA
CDR3aa: CAWQPGVGRGKLFF
CDR3nt: TGTGCCTGGCAACCAGGGGTCGGGAGGGGAAAACTGTTTTTT

j_gene: TRBJ1-6
d_gene: TRBD1
v_gene: TRBV28
abundance: once
CDR3aa: CASTTPLGTERSPLHF
CDR3nt: TGTGCCAGCACAACCCCGCTTGGGACAGAACGTTCACCCCTCCACTTT

j_gene: TRBJ2-2
d_gene: NA
v_gene: TRBV7-6
abundance: NA
CDR3aa: CASSLSSAVNTGELFF
CDR3nt: TGTGCCAGCAGCTTATCGAGCGCGGTGAACACCGGGGAGCTGTTTTTT

j_gene: TRBJ1-2
d_gene: NA
v_gene: TRBV6-1
abundance: few
CDR3aa: CASRVGATSYYGYTF
CDR3nt: TGTGCCAGCAGAGTGGGGGCGACCTCTTACTATGGCTACACCTTC

j_gene: TRBJ2-1
d_gene: NA
v_gene: TRBV7-3
abundance: once
CDR3aa: CASSPRGPSYNEQFF
CDR3nt: TGTGCCAGCAGCCCCCGCGGGCCAAGCTACAATGAGCAGTTCTTC

j_gene: TRBJ2-7
d_gene: TRBD1
v_gene: TRBV5-5
abundance: NA
CDR3aa: CASSPDRVNYF
CDR3nt: TGTGCCAGCAGCCCGGACAGGGTTAACTACTTC

j_gene: TRBJ1-1
d_gene: TRBD1
v_gene: TRBV7-3
abundance: NA
CDR3aa: CASSLTGESEAFF
CDR3nt: TGTGCCAGCAGTTTGACAGGGGAAAGTGAAGCTTTCTTT

j_gene: TRBJ1-6
d_gene: NA
v_gene: TRBV6-6
abundance: NA
CDR3aa: CASSSYEGPLHF
CDR3nt: TGTGCCAGCAGTTCTTATGAGGGACCCCTCCACTTT

j_gene: TRBJ2-7
d_gene: TRBD1
v_gene: TRBV29-1
abundance: NA
CDR3aa: CSVDDRGRGEQYF
CDR3nt: TGCAGCGTTGATGACAGGGGGCGCGGCGAGCAGTACTTC

j_gene: TRBJ2-7
d_gene: TRBD2
v_gene: TRBV7-9
abundance: NA
CDR3aa: CASSPPVGAGGFYEQYF
CDR3nt: TGTGCCAGCAGCCCTCCGGTGGGCGCGGGGGGCTTCTACGAGCAGTACTTC

j_gene: TRBJ2-7
d_gene: TRBD1
v_gene: TRBV28
abundance: NA
CDR3aa: CASSTNKPGQPYEQYF
CDR3nt: TGTGCCAGCAGTACTAATAAACCGGGACAGCCGTACGAGCAGTACTTC

j_gene: TRBJ2-7
d_gene: NA
v_gene: TRBV18
abundance: NA
CDR3aa: CASSPRSGEQYF
CDR3nt: TGTGCCAGCTCACCAAGATCGGGGGAGCAGTACTTC

j_gene: TRBJ2-1
d_gene: TRBD1
v_gene: TRBV2
abundance: NA
CDR3aa: CASSVGGQGGNEQFF
CDR3nt: TGTGCCAGCAGTGTGGGGGGACAGGGGGGCAATGAGCAGTTCTTC

j_gene: TRBJ2-7
d_gene: TRBD2
v_gene: TRBV5-1
abundance: NA
CDR3aa: CASSRGLAGLYEQYF
CDR3nt: TGCGCCAGCAGCCGGGGACTAGCGGGTCTCTACGAGCAGTACTTC

j_gene: TRBJ2-3
d_gene: TRBD1
v_gene: TRBV28
abundance: NA
CDR3aa: CASRGQGAAGDTQYF
CDR3nt: TGTGCCAGCAGGGGTCAGGGGGCAGCCGGAGATACGCAGTATTTT

j_gene: TRBJ2-7
d_gene: NA
v_gene: TRBV2
abundance: NA
CDR3aa: CASRGEYKQYF
CDR3nt: TGTGCCAGCCGCGGAGAGTACAAGCAGTACTTC

j_gene: TRBJ1-1
d_gene: NA
v_gene: TRBV28
abundance: NA
CDR3aa: CASSFGRLNTEAFF
CDR3nt: TGTGCCAGCAGTTTCGGCAGGCTGAACACTGAAGCTTTCTTT

j_gene: TRBJ2-7
d_gene: NA
v_gene: TRBV7-8
abundance: NA
CDR3aa: CASSLDYHYEQYF
CDR3nt: TGTGCCAGCAGCTTAGACTACCACTACGAGCAGTACTTC

j_gene: TRBJ1-5
d_gene: TRBD1
v_gene: TRBV2
abundance: NA
CDR3aa: CGSGGSNQPQHF
CDR3nt: TGTGGCTCAGGGGGGAGCAATCAGCCCCAGCATTTT

j_gene: TRBJ2-5
d_gene: NA
v_gene: TRBV27
abundance: NA
CDR3aa: CASSYGLKGPETQYF
CDR3nt: TGTGCCAGCAGTTACGGATTGAAGGGGCCCGAGACCCAGTACTTC

j_gene: TRBJ2-5
d_gene: TRBD2
v_gene: TRBV6-5
abundance: few
CDR3aa: CARTSGGTETQYF
CDR3nt: TGTGCACGGACTAGCGGGGGGACAGAGACCCAGTACTTC

j_gene: TRBJ2-3
d_gene: TRBD2
v_gene: TRBV29-1
abundance: NA
CDR3aa: CSISPPGGATDTQYF
CDR3nt: TGCAGCATCTCCCCCCCGGGGGGGGCCACAGATACGCAGTATTTT

j_gene: TRBJ2-4
d_gene: NA
v_gene: TRBV4-2
abundance: NA
CDR3aa: CASSQGQGLAKNIQYF
CDR3nt: TGTGCCAGCAGCCAAGGACAGGGACTAGCCAAAAACATTCAGTACTTC

j_gene: TRBJ1-1
d_gene: NA
v_gene: TRBV10-3
abundance: NA
CDR3aa: CAISESNDYTEAFF
CDR3nt: TGTGCCATCAGTGAGTCTAACGACTACACTGAAGCTTTCTTT

j_gene: TRBJ2-5
d_gene: TRBD2
v_gene: TRBV9
abundance: NA
CDR3aa: CASSSKRGGPLETQYF
CDR3nt: TGTGCCAGCAGCTCCAAGCGGGGGGGCCCTTTAGAGACCCAGTACTTC

j_gene: TRBJ1-1
d_gene: TRBD1
v_gene: TRBV19
abundance: NA
CDR3aa: CASSIGSGATGVNTEAFF
CDR3nt: TGTGCCAGTAGTATCGGTTCTGGGGCGACAGGGGTGAACACTGAAGCTTTCTTT

j_gene: TRBJ2-7
d_gene: NA
v_gene: TRBV28
abundance: NA
CDR3aa: CASSSGQGYEQYF
CDR3nt: TGTGCCAGCAGTTCGGGTCAGGGCTACGAGCAGTACTTC

j_gene: TRBJ2-7
d_gene: TRBD1
v_gene: TRBV19
abundance: NA
CDR3aa: CASRGISYEQYF
CDR3nt: TGTGCCAGCAGGGGGATCTCCTACGAGCAGTACTTC

j_gene: TRBJ1-5
d_gene: NA
v_gene: TRBV4-1
abundance: NA
CDR3aa: CASSQERTQGDGPQHF
CDR3nt: TGCGCCAGCAGCCAAGAAAGGACCCAGGGTGACGGGCCCCAGCATTTT

j_gene: TRBJ2-1
d_gene: NA
v_gene: TRBV25-1
abundance: NA
CDR3aa: CASVPQSSYNEQFF
CDR3nt: TGTGCCAGCGTGCCACAGTCTTCCTACAATGAGCAGTTCTTC

j_gene: TRBJ2-3
d_gene: TRBD2
v_gene: TRBV5-4
abundance: NA
CDR3aa: CASSFLAGETDTQYF
CDR3nt: TGTGCCAGCAGCTTCCTAGCGGGTGAGACAGATACGCAGTATTTT

j_gene: TRBJ2-6
d_gene: NA
v_gene: TRBV5-5
abundance: NA
CDR3aa: CASRPPRASGANVLTF
CDR3nt: TGTGCCAGCAGGCCACCCAGGGCCTCTGGGGCCAACGTCCTGACTTTC

j_gene: TRBJ2-5
d_gene: NA
v_gene: TRBV7-8
abundance: NA
CDR3aa: CASDRSGDSRETQYF
CDR3nt: TGTGCCAGCGATCGTTCAGGAGACAGCAGGGAGACCCAGTACTTC

j_gene: TRBJ2-7
d_gene: TRBD1
v_gene: TRBV5-1
abundance: NA
CDR3aa: CASSSTGTFPYEQYF
CDR3nt: TGCGCCAGCAGCTCGACAGGGACCTTCCCCTACGAGCAGTACTTC

j_gene: TRBJ2-7
d_gene: NA
v_gene: TRBV7-2
abundance: NA
CDR3aa: CASRSAGYYEQYF
CDR3nt: TGTGCTAGCAGGTCAGCGGGCTACTACGAGCAGTACTTC

j_gene: TRBJ2-7
d_gene: NA
v_gene: TRBV6-5
abundance: few
CDR3aa: CASSLQGGEQYF
CDR3nt: TGTGCCAGCAGTTTACAGGGTGGCGAGCAGTACTTC

j_gene: TRBJ2-2
d_gene: NA
v_gene: TRBV6-6
abundance: few
CDR3aa: CASSLSTGELFF
CDR3nt: TGTGCCAGCAGTCTCAGTACCGGGGAGCTGTTTTTT

j_gene: TRBJ1-2
d_gene: NA
v_gene: TRBV19
abundance: NA
CDR3aa: CASSPGGSGYTF
CDR3nt: TGTGCCAGTAGCCCGGGGGGATCGGGATACACCTTC

j_gene: TRBJ2-1
d_gene: NA
v_gene: TRBV5-1
abundance: NA
CDR3aa: CASSLLGIDYNEQFF
CDR3nt: TGCGCCAGCAGCTTGCTCGGGATCGACTACAATGAGCAGTTCTTC

j_gene: TRBJ2-1
d_gene: TRBD2
v_gene: TRBV5-1
abundance: NA
CDR3aa: CASSLSSGGNNEQFF
CDR3nt: TGCGCCAGCAGCTTGTCTAGCGGGGGGAACAATGAGCAGTTCTTC

j_gene: TRBJ2-3
d_gene: TRBD1
v_gene: TRBV5-1
abundance: NA
CDR3aa: CASSLDRGADTQYF
CDR3nt: TGCGCCAGCAGCTTGGACAGGGGTGCAGATACGCAGTATTTT

j_gene: TRBJ2-5
d_gene: TRBD2
v_gene: TRBV7-7
abundance: NA
CDR3aa: CASSVAGGPGETQYF
CDR3nt: TGTGCCAGCAGCGTAGCGGGGGGGCCGGGGGAGACCCAGTACTTC

j_gene: TRBJ2-7
d_gene: TRBD2
v_gene: TRBV2
abundance: few
CDR3aa: CASSEGGLATYEQYF
CDR3nt: TGTGCCAGCAGTGAAGGAGGACTAGCGACGTACGAGCAGTACTTC

j_gene: TRBJ2-7
d_gene: TRBD2
v_gene: TRBV6-1
abundance: NA
CDR3aa: CASRAGTSGSSEQYF
CDR3nt: TGTGCCAGCAGGGCCGGGACTAGCGGCTCTAGTGAGCAGTACTTC

j_gene: TRBJ2-1
d_gene: NA
v_gene: TRBV11-2
abundance: NA
CDR3aa: CASSLESTSSSYNEQFF
CDR3nt: TGTGCCAGCAGCTTAGAGTCCACCTCGAGCTCCTACAATGAGCAGTTCTTC

j_gene: TRBJ2-1
d_gene: NA
v_gene: TRBV6-4
abundance: few
CDR3aa: CASSTSSYNEQFF
CDR3nt: TGTGCCAGCAGTACTAGTTCCTACAATGAGCAGTTCTTC

j_gene: TRBJ1-5
d_gene: TRBD1
v_gene: TRBV2
abundance: NA
CDR3aa: CASSGTGGHQPQHF
CDR3nt: TGTGCCAGCAGCGGGACAGGGGGACATCAGCCCCAGCATTTT

j_gene: TRBJ1-1
d_gene: NA
v_gene: TRBV7-9
abundance: NA
CDR3aa: CASSTPTGMRTEAFF
CDR3nt: TGTGCCAGCAGCACCCCCACAGGGATGAGAACTGAAGCTTTCTTT

j_gene: TRBJ2-3
d_gene: TRBD2
v_gene: TRBV5-1
abundance: NA
CDR3aa: CASSRRTSGSTDTQYF
CDR3nt: TGCGCCAGCAGCAGAAGGACTAGCGGAAGCACAGATACGCAGTATTTT

j_gene: TRBJ2-1
d_gene: NA
v_gene: TRBV10-3
abundance: NA
CDR3aa: CAISASSYNEQFF
CDR3nt: TGTGCCATCAGTGCGAGCTCCTACAATGAGCAGTTCTTC

j_gene: TRBJ2-3
d_gene: NA
v_gene: TRBV28
abundance: NA
CDR3aa: CASSSTGFTDTQYF
CDR3nt: TGTGCCAGCAGTTCAACAGGTTTCACAGATACGCAGTATTTT